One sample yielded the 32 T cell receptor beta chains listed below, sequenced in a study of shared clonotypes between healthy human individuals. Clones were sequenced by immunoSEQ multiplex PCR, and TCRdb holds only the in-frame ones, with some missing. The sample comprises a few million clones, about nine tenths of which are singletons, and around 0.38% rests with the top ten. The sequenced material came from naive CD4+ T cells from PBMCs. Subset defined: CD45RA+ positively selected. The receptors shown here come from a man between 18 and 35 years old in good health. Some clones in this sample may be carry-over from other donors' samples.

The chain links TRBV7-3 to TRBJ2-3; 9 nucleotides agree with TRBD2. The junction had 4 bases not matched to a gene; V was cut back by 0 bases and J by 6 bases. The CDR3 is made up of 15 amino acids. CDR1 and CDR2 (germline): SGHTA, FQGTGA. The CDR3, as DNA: TGTGCCAGCAGCTTAACTAGCGGGAGATCGGATACGCAGTATTTT. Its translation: CASSLTSGRSDTQYF.

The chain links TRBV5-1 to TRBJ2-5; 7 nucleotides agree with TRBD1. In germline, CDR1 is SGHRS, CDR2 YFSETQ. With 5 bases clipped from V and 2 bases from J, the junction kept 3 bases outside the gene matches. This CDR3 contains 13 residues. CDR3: CASRRDSQETQYF. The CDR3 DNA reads TGCGCCAGCAGAAGGGACAGTCAAGAGACCCAGTACTTC.

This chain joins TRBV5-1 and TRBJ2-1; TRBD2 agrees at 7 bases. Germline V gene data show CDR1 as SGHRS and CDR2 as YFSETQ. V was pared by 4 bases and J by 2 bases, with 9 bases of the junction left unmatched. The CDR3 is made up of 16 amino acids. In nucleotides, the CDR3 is TGCGCCAGCAGCCCCCGGGCTAGCGGTGCCTACAATGAGCAGTTCTTC. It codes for CASSPRASGAYNEQFF.

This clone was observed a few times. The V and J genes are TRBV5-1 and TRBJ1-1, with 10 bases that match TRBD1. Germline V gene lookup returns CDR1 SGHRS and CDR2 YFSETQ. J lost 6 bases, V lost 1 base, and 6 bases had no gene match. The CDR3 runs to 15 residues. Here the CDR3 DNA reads TGCGCCAGCAGCTTGAGCGGGACAGGGGTGGCTGAAGCTTTCTTT. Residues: CASSLSGTGVAEAFF. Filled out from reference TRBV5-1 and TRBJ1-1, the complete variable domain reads KAGVTQTPRYLIKTRGQQVTLSCSPISGHRSVSWYQQTPGQGLQFLFEYFSETQRNKGNFPGRFSGRQFSNSRSEMNVSTLELGDSALYLCASSLSGTGVAEAFFGQGTRLTVV.

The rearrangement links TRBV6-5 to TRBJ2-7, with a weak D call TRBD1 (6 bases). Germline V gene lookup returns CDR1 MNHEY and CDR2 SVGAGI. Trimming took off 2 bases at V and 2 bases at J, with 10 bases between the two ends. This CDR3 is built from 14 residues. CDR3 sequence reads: CASSYRWGPYEQYF. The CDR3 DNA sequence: TGTGCCAGCAGTTACAGGTGGGGGCCCTACGAGCAGTACTTC.

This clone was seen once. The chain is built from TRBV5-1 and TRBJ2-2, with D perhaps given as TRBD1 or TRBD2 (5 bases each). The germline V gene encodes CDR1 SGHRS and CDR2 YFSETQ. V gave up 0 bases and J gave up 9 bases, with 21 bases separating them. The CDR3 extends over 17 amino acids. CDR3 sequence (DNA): TGCGCCAGCAGCTTGGGGGGTACGGGGCGTAAGCCCTGGGAGCTGTTTTTT. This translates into CASSLGGTGRKPWELFF.

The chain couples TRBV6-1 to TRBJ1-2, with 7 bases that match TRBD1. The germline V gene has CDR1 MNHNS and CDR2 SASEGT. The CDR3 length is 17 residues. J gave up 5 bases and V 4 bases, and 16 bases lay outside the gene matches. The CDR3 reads CASSGPGGTESPYGYTF. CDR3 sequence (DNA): TGTGCCAGCAGTGGGCCCGGGGGGACAGAGAGTCCATATGGCTACACCTTC.

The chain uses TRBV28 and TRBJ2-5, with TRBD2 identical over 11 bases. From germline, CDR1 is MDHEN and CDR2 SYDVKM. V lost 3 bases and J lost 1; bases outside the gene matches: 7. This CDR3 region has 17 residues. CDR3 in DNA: TGTGCCAGCAGTTTTTTACTAGCGGGAGCGCCCCAAGAGACCCAGTACTTC. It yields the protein CASSFLLAGAPQETQYF. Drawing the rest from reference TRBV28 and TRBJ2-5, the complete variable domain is DVKVTQSSRYLVKRTGEKVFLECVQDMDHENMFWYRQDPGLGLRLIYFSYDVKMKEKGDIPEGYSVSREKKERFSLILESASTNQTSMYLCASSFLLAGAPQETQYFGPGTRLLVL.

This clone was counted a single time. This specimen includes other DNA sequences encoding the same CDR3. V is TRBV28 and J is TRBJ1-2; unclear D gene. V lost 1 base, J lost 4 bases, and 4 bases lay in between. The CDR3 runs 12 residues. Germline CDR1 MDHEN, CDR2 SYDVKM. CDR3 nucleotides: TGTGCCAGCAGTTTATCAGCCTATGGCTACACCTTC. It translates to CASSLSAYGYTF.

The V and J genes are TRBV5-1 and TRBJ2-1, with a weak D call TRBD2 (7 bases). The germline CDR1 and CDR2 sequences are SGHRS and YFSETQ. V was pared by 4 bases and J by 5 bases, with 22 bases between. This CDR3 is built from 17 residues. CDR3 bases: TGCGCCAGCAGCCTCCCTCGAGGGGGAGGGCCCCACAATGAGCAGTTCTTC. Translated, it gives CASSLPRGGGPHNEQFF. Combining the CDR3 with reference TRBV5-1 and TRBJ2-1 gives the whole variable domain KAGVTQTPRYLIKTRGQQVTLSCSPISGHRSVSWYQQTPGQGLQFLFEYFSETQRNKGNFPGRFSGRQFSNSRSEMNVSTLELGDSALYLCASSLPRGGGPHNEQFFGPGTRLTVL.

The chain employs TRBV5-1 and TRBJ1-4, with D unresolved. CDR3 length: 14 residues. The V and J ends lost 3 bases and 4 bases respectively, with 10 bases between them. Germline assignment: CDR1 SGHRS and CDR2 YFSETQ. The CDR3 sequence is CASSSSQFNEKLFF. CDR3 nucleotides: TGCGCCAGCAGCTCAAGCCAGTTTAATGAAAAACTGTTTTTT.

CDR3 residues: CASSLISPSLGQYF. The CDR3, as DNA: TGTGCCAGCAGCTTAATTTCCCCTTCCCTGGGGCAGTACTTC. The V gene is TRBV5-6, the J gene TRBJ2-7; D uncertain. CDR3 size: 14 residues. CDR1 and CDR2 from the germline V gene are SGHDT and YYEEEE. Trimming left V 2 bases short and J 9 bases short, with 18 bases between.

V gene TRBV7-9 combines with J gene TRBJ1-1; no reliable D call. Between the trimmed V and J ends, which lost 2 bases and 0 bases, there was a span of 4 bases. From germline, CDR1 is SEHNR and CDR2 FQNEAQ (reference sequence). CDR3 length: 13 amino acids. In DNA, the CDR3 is TGTGCCAGCAGCTTACCATTGAACACTGAAGCTTTCTTT. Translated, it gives CASSLPLNTEAFF.

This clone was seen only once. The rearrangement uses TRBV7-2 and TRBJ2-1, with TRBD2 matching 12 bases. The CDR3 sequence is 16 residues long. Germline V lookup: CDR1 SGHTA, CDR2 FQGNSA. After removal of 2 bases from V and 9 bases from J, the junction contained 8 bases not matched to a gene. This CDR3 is CASSLLAGGPLGEQFF. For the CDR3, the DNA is TGTGCCAGCAGCTTACTAGCGGGAGGGCCTTTGGGTGAGCAGTTCTTC. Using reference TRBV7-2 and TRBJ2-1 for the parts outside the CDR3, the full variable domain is GAGVSQSPSNKVTEKGKDVELRCDPISGHTALYWYRQSLGQGLEFLIYFQGNSAPDKSGLPSDRFSAERTGGSVSTLTIQRTQQEDSAVYLCASSLLAGGPLGEQFFGPGTRLTVL.

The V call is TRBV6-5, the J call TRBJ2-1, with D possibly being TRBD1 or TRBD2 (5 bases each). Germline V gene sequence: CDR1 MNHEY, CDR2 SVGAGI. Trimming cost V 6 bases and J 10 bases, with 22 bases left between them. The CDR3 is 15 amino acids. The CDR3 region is CASSAARGFVGEQFF. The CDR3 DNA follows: TGTGCCAGCAGCGCCGCCCGGGGCTTTGTCGGCGAGCAGTTCTTC.

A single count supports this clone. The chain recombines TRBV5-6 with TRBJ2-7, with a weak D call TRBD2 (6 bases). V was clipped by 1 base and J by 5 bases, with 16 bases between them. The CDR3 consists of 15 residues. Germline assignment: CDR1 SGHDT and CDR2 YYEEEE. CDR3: CASSLTGVGPHEQYF. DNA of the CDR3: TGTGCCAGCAGCTTGACGGGAGTTGGCCCTCACGAGCAGTACTTC.

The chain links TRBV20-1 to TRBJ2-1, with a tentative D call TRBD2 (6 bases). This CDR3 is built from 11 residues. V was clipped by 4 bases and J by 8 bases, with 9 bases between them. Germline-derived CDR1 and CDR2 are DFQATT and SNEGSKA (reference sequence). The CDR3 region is CSATGAHEQFF. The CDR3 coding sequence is TGCAGTGCTACGGGAGCGCATGAGCAGTTCTTC.

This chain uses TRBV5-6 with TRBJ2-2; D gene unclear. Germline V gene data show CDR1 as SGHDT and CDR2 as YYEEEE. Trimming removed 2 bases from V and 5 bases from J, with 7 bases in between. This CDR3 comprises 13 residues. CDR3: CASSFLRTGELFF. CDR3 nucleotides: TGTGCCAGCAGCTTTCTCAGGACCGGGGAGCTGTTTTTT.

CDR3 residues: CASATTGTENEQFF. The CDR3 DNA follows: TGCGCCAGCGCAACAACGGGGACGGAGAATGAGCAGTTCTTC. The rearrangement links TRBV5-1 to TRBJ2-1; D may be TRBD1 or TRBD2 (5 bases each). Between the trimmed V and J ends, which lost 7 bases and 7 bases, there was a span of 18 bases. The germline gives CDR1 SGHRS, CDR2 YFSETQ. The CDR3 runs to 14 residues.

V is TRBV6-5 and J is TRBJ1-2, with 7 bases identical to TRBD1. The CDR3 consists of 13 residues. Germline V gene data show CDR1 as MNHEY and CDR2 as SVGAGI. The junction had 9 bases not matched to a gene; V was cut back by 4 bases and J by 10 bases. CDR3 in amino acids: CASSSPGQADYTF. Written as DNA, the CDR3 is TGTGCCAGCAGTTCCCCAGGACAGGCTGACTACACCTTC.

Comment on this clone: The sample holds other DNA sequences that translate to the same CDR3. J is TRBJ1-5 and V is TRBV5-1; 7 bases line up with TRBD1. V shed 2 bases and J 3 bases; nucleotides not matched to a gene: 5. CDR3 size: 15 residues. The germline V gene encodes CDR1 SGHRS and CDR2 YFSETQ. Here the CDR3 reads CASSLGQGVNQPQHF. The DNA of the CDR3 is TGCGCCAGCAGCTTAGGCCAGGGGGTCAATCAGCCCCAGCATTTT.

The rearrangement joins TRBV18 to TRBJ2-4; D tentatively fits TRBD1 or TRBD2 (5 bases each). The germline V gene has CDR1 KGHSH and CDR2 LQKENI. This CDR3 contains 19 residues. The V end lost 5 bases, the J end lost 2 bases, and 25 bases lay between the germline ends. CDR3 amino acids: CASSRLPGPNSGTKNIQYF. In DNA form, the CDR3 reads TGTGCCAGCTCAAGACTTCCGGGACCGAATTCGGGGACCAAAAACATTCAGTACTTC.

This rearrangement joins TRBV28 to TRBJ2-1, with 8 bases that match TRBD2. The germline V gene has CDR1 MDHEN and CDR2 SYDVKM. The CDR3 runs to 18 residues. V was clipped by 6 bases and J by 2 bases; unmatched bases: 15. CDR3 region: CASRHPKGRSGAYNEQFF. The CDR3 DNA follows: TGTGCCAGCAGACATCCTAAGGGGCGTAGCGGGGCCTACAATGAGCAGTTCTTC. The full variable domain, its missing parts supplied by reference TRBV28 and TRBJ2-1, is DVKVTQSSRYLVKRTGEKVFLECVQDMDHENMFWYRQDPGLGLRLIYFSYDVKMKEKGDIPEGYSVSREKKERFSLILESASTNQTSMYLCASRHPKGRSGAYNEQFFGPGTRLTVL.

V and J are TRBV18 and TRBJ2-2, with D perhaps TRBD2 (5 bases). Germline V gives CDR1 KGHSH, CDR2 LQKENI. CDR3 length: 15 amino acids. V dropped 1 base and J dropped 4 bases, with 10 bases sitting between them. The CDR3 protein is CASSPLGLPTGELFF. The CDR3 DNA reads TGTGCCAGCTCACCACTTGGACTTCCCACCGGGGAGCTGTTTTTT.

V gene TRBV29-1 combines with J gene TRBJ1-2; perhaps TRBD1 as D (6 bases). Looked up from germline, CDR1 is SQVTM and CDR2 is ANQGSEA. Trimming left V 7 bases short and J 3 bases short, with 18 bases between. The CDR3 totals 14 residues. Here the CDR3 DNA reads TGCAGCGCTGGAGGGGGGGCAGTAGACTATGGCTACACCTTC. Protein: CSAGGGAVDYGYTF. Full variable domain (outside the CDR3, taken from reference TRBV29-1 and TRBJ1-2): SAVISQKPSRDICQRGTSLTIQCQVDSQVTMMFWYRQQPGQSLTLIATANQGSEATYESGFVIDKFPISRPNLTFSTLTVSNMSPEDSSIYLCSAGGGAVDYGYTFGSGTRLTVV.

DNA of the CDR3: TGTGCCAGCTGGCGTGGCATAAACCAAGAGACCCAGTACTTC. It is translated as CASWRGINQETQYF. The rearrangement links TRBV6-1 to TRBJ2-5; unclear D gene. The CDR3 consists of 14 residues. Germline V gene sequence: CDR1 MNHNS, CDR2 SASEGT. Trimming shortened V by 8 bases and J by 0 bases, and 13 bases separated the two germline ends.

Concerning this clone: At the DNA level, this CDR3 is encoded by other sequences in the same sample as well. CDR3 residues: CASSLGVSGNTIYF. The CDR3 DNA reads as TGCGCCAGCAGCTTGGGAGTTTCTGGAAACACCATATATTTT. V usage is TRBV5-1 and J usage is TRBJ1-3; no firm D call. V was pared by 0 bases and J by 1 base, with 5 bases between. CDR3 length: 14 residues. Germline V gene sequence: CDR1 SGHRS, CDR2 YFSETQ. Full variable domain (outside the CDR3, taken from reference TRBV5-1 and TRBJ1-3): KAGVTQTPRYLIKTRGQQVTLSCSPISGHRSVSWYQQTPGQGLQFLFEYFSETQRNKGNFPGRFSGRQFSNSRSEMNVSTLELGDSALYLCASSLGVSGNTIYFGEGSWLTVV.

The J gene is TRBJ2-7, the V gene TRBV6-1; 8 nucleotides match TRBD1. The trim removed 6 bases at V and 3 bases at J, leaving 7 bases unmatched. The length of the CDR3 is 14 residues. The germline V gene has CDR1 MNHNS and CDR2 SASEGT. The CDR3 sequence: CASRIGQGRYEQYF. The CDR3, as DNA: TGTGCCAGCAGAATAGGACAGGGACGCTACGAGCAGTACTTC.

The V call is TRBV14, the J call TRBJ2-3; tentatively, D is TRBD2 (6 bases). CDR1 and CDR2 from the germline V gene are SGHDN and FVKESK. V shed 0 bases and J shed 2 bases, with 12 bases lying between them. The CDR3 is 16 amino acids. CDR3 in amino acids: CASSQDRRETTDTQYF. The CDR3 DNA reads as TGTGCCAGCAGCCAAGATAGGCGGGAAACCACAGATACGCAGTATTTT. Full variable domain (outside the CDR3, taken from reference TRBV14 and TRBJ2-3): EAGVTQFPSHSVIEKGQTVTLRCDPISGHDNLYWYRRVMGKEIKFLLHFVKESKQDESGMPNNRFLAERTGGTYSTLKVQPAELEDSGVYFCASSQDRRETTDTQYFGPGTRLTVL.

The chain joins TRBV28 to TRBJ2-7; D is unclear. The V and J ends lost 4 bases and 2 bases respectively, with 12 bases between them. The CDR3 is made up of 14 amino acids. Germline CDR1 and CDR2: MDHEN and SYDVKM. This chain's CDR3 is CASSSTRNTYEQYF. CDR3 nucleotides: TGTGCCAGCAGTTCCACACGCAACACCTACGAGCAGTACTTC. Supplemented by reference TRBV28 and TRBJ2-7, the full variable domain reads DVKVTQSSRYLVKRTGEKVFLECVQDMDHENMFWYRQDPGLGLRLIYFSYDVKMKEKGDIPEGYSVSREKKERFSLILESASTNQTSMYLCASSSTRNTYEQYFGPGTRLTVT.

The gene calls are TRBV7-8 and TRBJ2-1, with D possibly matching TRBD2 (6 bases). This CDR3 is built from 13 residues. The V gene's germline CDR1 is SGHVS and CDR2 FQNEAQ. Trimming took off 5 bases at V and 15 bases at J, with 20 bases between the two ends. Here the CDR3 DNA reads TGTGCCAGCAGCCTAAGGACGGGAGCCACGTTGTTCTTC. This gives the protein CASSLRTGATLFF.

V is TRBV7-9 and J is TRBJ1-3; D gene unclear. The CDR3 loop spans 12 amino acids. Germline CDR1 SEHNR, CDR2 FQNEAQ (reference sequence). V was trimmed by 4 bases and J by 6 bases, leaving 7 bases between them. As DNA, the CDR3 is TGTGCCAGCAGCTCCCCGGAAAACACCATATATTTT. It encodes CASSSPENTIYF. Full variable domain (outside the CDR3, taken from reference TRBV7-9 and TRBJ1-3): DTGVSQNPRHKITKRGQNVTFRCDPISEHNRLYWYRQTLGQGPEFLTYFQNEAQLEKSRLLSDRFSAERPKGSFSTLEIQRTEQGDSAMYLCASSSPENTIYFGEGSWLTVV.